What follows is one T cell receptor (beta chain) and its context. The CDR3 totals 16 residues. V was clipped by 1 base and J by 0 bases; unmatched bases: 6. Germline V CDR1 and CDR2: KGHSH, LQKENI. TCR beta chains were sequenced at survey level with immunoSEQ. The data were produced by immunoSEQ multiplex PCR, yet TCRdb's version contains in-frame clones alone and is incomplete. The sample records approximately 53,000 clones, about 92% being singletons. The receptor's source is a man in his forties or fifties with rheumatoid arthritis. The sequenced material came from PBMCs. The V and J genes are TRBV18 and TRBJ2-7; TRBD1 matches 7 bases. The chain's CDR3 is CASSPLTAGGSYEQYF. CDR3 nucleotides: TGTGCCAGCTCACCACTTACGGCAGGGGGCTCCTACGAGCAGTACTTC.